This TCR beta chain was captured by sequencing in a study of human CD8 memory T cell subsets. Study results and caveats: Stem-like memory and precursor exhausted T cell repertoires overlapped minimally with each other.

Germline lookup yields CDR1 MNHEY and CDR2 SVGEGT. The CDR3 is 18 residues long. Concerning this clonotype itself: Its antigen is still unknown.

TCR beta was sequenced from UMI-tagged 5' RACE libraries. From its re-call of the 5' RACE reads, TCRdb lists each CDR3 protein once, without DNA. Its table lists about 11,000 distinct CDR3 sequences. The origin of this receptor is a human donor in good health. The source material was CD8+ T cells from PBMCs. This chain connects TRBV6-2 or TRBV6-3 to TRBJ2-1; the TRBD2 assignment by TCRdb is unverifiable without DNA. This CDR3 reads CASSRTTSGRFFERGQFF.